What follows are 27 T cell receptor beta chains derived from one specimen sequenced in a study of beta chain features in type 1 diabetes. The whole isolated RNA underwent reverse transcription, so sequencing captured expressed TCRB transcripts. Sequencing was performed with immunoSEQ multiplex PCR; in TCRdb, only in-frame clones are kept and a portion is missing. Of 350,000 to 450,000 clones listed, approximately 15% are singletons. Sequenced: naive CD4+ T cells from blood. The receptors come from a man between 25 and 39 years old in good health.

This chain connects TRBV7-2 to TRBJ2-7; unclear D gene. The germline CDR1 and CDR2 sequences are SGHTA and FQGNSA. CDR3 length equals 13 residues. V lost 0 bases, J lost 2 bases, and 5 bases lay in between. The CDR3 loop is CASSLAKAYEQYF. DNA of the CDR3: TGTGCCAGCAGCTTAGCGAAGGCCTACGAGCAGTACTTC.

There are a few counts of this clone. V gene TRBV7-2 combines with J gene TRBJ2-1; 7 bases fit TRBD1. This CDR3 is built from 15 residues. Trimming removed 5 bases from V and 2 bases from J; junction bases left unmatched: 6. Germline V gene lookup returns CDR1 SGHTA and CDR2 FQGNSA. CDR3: CASSPGQHPYNEQFF. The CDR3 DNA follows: TGTGCCAGCAGCCCGGGACAGCACCCCTACAATGAGCAGTTCTTC.

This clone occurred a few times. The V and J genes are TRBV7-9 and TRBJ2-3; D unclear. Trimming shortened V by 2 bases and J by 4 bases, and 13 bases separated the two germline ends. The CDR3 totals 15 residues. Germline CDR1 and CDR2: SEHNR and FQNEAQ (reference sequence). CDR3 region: CASSLPRTLADTQYF. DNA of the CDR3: TGTGCCAGCAGCTTACCGAGGACCCTAGCAGATACGCAGTATTTT. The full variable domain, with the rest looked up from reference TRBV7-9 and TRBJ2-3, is DTGVSQNPRHKITKRGQNVTFRCDPISEHNRLYWYRQTLGQGPEFLTYFQNEAQLEKSRLLSDRFSAERPKGSFSTLEIQRTEQGDSAMYLCASSLPRTLADTQYFGPGTRLTVL.

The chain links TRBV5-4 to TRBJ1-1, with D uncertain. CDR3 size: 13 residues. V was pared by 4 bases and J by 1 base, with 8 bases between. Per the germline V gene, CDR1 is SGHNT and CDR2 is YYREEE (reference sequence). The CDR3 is CASSPAGNTEAFF. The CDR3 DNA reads TGTGCCAGCAGCCCCGCGGGGAACACTGAAGCTTTCTTT. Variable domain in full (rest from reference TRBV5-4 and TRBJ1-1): ETGVTQSPTHLIKTRGQQVTLRCSSQSGHNTVSWYQQALGQGPQFIFQYYREEENGRGNFPPRFSGLQFPNYSSELNVNALELDDSALYLCASSPAGNTEAFFGQGTRLTVV.

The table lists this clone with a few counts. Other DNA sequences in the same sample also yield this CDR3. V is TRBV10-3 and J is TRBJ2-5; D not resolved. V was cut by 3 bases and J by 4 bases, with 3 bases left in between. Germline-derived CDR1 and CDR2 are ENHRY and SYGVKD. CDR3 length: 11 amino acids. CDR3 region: CAISDRETQYF. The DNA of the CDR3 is TGTGCCATCAGTGACCGAGAGACCCAGTACTTC.

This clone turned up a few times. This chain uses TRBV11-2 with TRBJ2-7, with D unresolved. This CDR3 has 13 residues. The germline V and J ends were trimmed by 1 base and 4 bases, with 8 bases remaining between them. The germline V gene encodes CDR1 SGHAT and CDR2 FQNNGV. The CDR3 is CASSLVGEYEQYF. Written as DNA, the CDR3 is TGTGCCAGCAGCTTAGTTGGGGAATACGAGCAGTACTTC.

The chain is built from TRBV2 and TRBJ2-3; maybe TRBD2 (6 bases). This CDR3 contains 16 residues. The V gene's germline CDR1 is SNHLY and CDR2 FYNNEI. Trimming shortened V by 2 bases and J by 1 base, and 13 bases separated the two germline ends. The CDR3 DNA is TGTGCCAGCAGTGAAAAATGGGGGGTGGGCACAGATACGCAGTATTTT. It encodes CASSEKWGVGTDTQYF. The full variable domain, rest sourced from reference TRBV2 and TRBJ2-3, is EPEVTQTPSHQVTQMGQEVILRCVPISNHLYFYWYRQILGQKVEFLVSFYNNEISEKSEIFDDQFSVERPDGSNFTLKIRSTKLEDSAMYFCASSEKWGVGTDTQYFGPGTRLTVL.

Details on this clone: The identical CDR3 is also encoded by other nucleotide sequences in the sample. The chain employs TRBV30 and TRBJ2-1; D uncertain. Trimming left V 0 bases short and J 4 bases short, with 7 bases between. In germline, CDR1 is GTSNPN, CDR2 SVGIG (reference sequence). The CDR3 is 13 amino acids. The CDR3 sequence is CAWSVGGYNEQFF. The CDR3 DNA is TGTGCCTGGAGTGTTGGTGGATACAATGAGCAGTTCTTC.

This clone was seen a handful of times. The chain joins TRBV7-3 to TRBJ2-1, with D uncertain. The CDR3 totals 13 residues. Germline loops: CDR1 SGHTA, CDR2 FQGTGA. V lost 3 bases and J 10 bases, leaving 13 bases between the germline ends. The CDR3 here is CASSFGLVSEQFF. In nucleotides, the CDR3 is TGTGCCAGCAGCTTCGGTCTAGTATCCGAGCAGTTCTTC.

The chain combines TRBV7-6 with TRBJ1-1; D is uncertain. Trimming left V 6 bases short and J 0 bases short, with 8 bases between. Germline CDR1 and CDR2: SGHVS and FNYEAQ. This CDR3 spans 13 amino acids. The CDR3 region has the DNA TGTGCCAGCAGGGCTATGATGAACACTGAAGCTTTCTTT. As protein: CASRAMMNTEAFF.

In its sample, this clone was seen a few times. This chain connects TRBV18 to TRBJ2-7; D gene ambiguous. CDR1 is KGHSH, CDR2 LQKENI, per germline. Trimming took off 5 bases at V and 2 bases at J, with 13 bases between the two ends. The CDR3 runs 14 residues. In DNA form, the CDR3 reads TGTGCCAGCTCATCGGTGACTCTAACCTACGAGCAGTACTTC. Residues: CASSSVTLTYEQYF.

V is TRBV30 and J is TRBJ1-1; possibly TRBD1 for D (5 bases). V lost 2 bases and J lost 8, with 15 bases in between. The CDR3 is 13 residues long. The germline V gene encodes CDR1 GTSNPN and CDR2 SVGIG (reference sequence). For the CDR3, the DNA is TGTGCCTGGAGTAGGGGACGCCAGAGAGAAGCTTTCTTT. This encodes CAWSRGRQREAFF.

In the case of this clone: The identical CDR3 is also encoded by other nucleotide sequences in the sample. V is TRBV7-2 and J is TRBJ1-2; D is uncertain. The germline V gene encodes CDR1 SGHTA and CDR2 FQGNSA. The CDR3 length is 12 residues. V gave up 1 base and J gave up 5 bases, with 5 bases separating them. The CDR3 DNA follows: TGTGCCAGCAGCTTAGAAGGATATGGCTACACCTTC. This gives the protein CASSLEGYGYTF.

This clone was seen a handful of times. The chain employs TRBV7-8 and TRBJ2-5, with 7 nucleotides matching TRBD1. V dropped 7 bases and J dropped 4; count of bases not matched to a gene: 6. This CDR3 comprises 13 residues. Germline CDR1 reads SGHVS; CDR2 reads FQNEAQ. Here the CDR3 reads CASTGQLLETQYF. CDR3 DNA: TGTGCCAGCACGGGACAGCTCTTAGAGACCCAGTACTTC.

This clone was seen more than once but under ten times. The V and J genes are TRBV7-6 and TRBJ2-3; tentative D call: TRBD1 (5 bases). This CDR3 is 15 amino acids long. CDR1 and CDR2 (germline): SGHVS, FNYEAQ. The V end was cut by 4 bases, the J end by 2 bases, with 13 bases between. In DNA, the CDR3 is TGTGCCAGCAGCTCGTCAGGGAAACACACAGATACGCAGTATTTT. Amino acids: CASSSSGKHTDTQYF.

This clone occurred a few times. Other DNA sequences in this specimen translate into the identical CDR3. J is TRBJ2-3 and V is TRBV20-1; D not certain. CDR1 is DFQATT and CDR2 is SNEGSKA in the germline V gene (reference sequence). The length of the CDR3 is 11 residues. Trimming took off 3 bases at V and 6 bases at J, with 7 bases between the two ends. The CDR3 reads CSARVGDTQYF. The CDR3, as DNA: TGCAGTGCTAGGGTAGGGGATACGCAGTATTTT.

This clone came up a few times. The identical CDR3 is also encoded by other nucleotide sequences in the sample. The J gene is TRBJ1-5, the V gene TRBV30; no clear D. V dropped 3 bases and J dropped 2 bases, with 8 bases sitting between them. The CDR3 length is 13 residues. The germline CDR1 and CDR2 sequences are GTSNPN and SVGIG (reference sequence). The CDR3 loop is CAWRGAGNQPQHF. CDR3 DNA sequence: TGTGCCTGGAGGGGCGCGGGCAATCAGCCCCAGCATTTT.

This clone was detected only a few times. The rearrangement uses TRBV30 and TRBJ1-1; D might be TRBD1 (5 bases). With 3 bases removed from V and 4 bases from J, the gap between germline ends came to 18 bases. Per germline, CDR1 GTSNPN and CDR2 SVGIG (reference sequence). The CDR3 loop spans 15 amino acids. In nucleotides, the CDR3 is TGTGCCTGGAGCACTATAGGTCAGGGCTCCACTGAAGCTTTCTTT. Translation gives CAWSTIGQGSTEAFF. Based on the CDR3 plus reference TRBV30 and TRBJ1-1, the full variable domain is SQTIHQWPATLVQPVGSPLSLECTVEGTSNPNLYWYRQAAGRGLQLLFYSVGIGQISSEVPQNLSASRPQDRQFILSSKKLLLSDSGFYLCAWSTIGQGSTEAFFGQGTRLTVV.

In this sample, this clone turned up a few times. The CDR3, as DNA: TGCGCCAGCAGCCCCACGTCGAGGAAGGCAGATACGCAGTATTTT. Its protein is CASSPTSRKADTQYF. This chain uses TRBV5-1 with TRBJ2-3, with D unclear. Germline CDR1 and CDR2: SGHRS and YFSETQ. The CDR3 runs 15 residues. V was trimmed by 4 bases and J by 4 bases, leaving 16 bases between them.

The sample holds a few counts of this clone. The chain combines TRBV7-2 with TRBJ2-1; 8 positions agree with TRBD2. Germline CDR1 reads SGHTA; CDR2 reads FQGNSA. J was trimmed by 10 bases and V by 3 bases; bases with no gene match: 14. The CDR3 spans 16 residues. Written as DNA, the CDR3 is TGTGCCAGCAGCTTGACTAGCGCCCTAGCCGAATCCGAGCAGTTCTTC. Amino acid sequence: CASSLTSALAESEQFF.

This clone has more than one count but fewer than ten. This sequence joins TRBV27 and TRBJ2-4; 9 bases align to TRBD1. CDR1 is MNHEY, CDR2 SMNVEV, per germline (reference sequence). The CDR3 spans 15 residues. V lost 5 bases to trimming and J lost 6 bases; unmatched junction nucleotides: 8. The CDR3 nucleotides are TGTGCCAGCAGTCTCGACCGGGACAGGGTAAACATTCAGTACTTC. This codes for CASSLDRDRVNIQYF.

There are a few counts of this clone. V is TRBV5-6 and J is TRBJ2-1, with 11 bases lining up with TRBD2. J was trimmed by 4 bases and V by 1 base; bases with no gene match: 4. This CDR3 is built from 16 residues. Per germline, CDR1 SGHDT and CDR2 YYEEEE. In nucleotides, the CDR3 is TGTGCCAGCAGCTTGCCGGGACTAGCGGCATACAATGAGCAGTTCTTC. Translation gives CASSLPGLAAYNEQFF.

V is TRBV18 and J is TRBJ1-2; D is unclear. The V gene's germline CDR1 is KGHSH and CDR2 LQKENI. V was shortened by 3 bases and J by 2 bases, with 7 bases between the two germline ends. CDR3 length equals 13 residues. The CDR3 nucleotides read TGTGCCAGCTCACCGACGGAAAACTATGGCTACACCTTC. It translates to CASSPTENYGYTF.

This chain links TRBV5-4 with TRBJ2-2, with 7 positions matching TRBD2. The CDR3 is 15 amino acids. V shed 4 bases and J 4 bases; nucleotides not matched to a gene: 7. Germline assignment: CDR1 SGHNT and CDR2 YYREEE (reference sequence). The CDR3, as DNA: TGTGCCAGCAGCACCGGGACTACAGGCACCGGGGAGCTGTTTTTT. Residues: CASSTGTTGTGELFF.

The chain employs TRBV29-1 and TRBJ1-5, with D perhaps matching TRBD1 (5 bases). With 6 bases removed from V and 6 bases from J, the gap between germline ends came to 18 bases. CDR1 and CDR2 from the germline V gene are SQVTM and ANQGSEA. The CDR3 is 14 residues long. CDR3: CSVAAGVASQPQHF. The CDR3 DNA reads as TGCAGCGTGGCGGCGGGGGTGGCTAGTCAGCCCCAGCATTTT.

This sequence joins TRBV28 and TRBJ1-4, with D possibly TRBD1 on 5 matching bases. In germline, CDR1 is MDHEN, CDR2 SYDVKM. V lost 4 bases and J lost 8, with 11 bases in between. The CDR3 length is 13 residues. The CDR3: CASSSQGGEKLFF. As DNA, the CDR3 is TGTGCCAGCAGTTCGCAGGGAGGCGAAAAACTGTTTTTT.

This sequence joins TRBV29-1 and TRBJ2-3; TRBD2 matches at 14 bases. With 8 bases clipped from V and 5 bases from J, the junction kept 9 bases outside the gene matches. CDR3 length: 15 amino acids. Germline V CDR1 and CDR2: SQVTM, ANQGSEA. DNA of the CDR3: TGCAGCACACGAGGGACTAGCGGGGGTAGAGATACGCAGTATTTT. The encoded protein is CSTRGTSGGRDTQYF.